This TCR beta chain was found in a study of T-cell reconstitution after alpha-beta-depleted transplantation in children. Notes on the study in general: Roughly two months post-transplant, alpha-beta T cells reportedly originated from several hundred graft clones that had expanded. Surviving recipient cells, namely T cells and thymic progenitors, were the source of high day-60 TCRbeta diversity in some patients.

Per germline, CDR1 MDHEN and CDR2 SYDVKM. The V end was cut by 2 bases, the J end by 3 bases, with 14 bases between. The CDR3 covers 15 residues. This clonotype was seen repeatedly, ten times or more. No antigen is known for it. Unique molecular identifiers tagged the TCRbeta library. TCRdb redid the calling of the PCR reads with MiXCR, one entry per CDR3 protein. The repertoire has 3,000 to 4,000 distinct CDR3 sequences, 9.5% to 12% of them found once; the top ten carry less than 80%. The sample consisted of PBMCs, mostly from graft donor cells, taken 360 days after TCRalphabeta/CD19-depleted stem cell transplant. This clonotype was obtained from a patient aged 2-10 years who had a stem cell transplant for inherited bone marrow failure, so the T cells may come from the graft donor. The rearrangement links TRBV28 to TRBJ2-7, with D uncertain. The DNA for the CDR3 is TGTGCCAGCAGTTTAATCTGGGCCAGAGACTACGAGCAGTACTTC. It yields the protein CASSLIWARDYEQYF.